The 2 T cell receptor beta chains presented below share a single source sample, sequenced in a study of spatial heterogeneity in lung cancer. The time point denotes: sample taken at primary tumor resection. Whole RNA from tumor, nontumor lung or frozen PBMC was sequenced unsorted. TCRdb analysed the 5' RACE reads with MiXCR anew, one entry per CDR3 protein. This sample has some 14,000 distinct CDR3 sequences, with approximately 5% found just once. The input for sequencing was lung tumor tissue, taken at surgery. Receptors were obtained from a human donor with early-stage non-small cell lung cancer.

Many counts were recorded for this clonotype. A library made for alpha chains picked up this beta chain off target, so its size means little. The rearrangement links TRBV10-3 to TRBJ2-2; possible D gene TRBD1, 6 bases. Germline V gene sequence: CDR1 ENHRY, CDR2 SYGVKD. V lost 3 bases, J lost 9 bases, and 8 bases lay in between. CDR3 length: 12 residues. CDR3 nucleotide sequence: TGTGCCATCAGTGAATGGGGGCGGGAGCTGTTTTTT. It translates to CAISEWGRELFF.

This clonotype was recorded many times. The library was designed around alpha chains, so this beta chain is a stray read whose abundance carries little weight. The chain links TRBV10-3 to TRBJ1-3; D not resolved. The CDR3 totals 14 residues. Germline CDR1 is ENHRY and CDR2 is SYGVKD. The V gene lost 3 bases and the J gene lost 2 bases, with 8 bases spanning the gap. The CDR3 is CAISDPRAGNTIYF. CDR3 bases: TGTGCCATCAGTGACCCTCGAGCTGGAAACACCATATATTTT.